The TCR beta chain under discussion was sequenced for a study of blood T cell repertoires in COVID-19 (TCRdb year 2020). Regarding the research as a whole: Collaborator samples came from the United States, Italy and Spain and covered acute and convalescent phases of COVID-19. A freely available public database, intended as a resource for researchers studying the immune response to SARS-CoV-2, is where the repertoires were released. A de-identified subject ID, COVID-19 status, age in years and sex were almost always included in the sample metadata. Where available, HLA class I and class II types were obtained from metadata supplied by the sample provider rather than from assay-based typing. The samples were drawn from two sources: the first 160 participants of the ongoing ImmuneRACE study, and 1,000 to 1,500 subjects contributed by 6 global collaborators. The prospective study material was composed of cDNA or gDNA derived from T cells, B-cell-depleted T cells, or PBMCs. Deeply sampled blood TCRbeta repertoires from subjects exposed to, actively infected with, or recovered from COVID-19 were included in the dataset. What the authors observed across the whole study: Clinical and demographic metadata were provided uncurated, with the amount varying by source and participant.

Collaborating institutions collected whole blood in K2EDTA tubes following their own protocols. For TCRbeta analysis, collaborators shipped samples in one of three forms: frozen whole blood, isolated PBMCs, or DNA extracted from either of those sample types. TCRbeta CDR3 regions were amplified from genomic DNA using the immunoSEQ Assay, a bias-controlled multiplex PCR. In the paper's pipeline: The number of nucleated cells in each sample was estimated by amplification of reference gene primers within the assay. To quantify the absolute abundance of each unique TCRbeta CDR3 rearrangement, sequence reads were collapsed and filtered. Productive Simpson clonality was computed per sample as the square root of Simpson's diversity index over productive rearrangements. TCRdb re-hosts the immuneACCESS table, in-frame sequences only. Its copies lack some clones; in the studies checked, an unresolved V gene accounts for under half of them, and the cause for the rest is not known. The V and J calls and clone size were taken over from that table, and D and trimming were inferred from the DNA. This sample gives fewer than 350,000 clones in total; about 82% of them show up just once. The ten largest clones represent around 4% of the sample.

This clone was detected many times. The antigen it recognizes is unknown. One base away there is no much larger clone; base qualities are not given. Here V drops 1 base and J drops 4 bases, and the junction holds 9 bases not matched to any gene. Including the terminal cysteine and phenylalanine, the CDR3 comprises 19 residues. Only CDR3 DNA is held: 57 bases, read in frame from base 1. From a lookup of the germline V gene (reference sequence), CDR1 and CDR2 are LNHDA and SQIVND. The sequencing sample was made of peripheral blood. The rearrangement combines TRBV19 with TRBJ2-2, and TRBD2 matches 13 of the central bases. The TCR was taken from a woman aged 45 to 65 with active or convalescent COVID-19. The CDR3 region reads CASSIARTSGSWGTGELFF. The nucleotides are TGTGCCAGTAGTATAGCCCGGACTAGCGGGAGTTGGGGCACCGGGGAGCTGTTTTTT.